The clone carrying this TCR beta chain was seen only a few times. Its specificity is unknown. This entry is derived from a study of T-cell memory formation after mild COVID-19. Looking at the study overall: In these data, TCR clusters were largely donor specific. Study-wide results and caveats: Largely, contracting CD4+ clones fell within CM and EM, and contracting CD8+ clones within EMRA. Confirmation was lacking for SARS-CoV-2 specificity of second-wave clones that peaked on day 37. Some SARS-CoV-2-responding clones were already detected in memory before infection.

One entry per CDR3 protein results from TCRdb running MiXCR on the 5' RACE reads. The sample lists approximately 350,000 distinct CDR3 sequences; around 28% were seen once. Unmatched junction bases numbered 7, after V lost 8 bases and J lost 2 bases. CDR3 length equals 14 residues. Germline loops: CDR1 SNHLY, CDR2 FYNNEI. The gene calls are TRBV2 and TRBJ2-3; TRBD1 aligns across 7 bases. This TCR came from an adult woman who had mild COVID-19 (a few samples of this study predate the infection). Cell type and time point are not known. Sequences were obtained from PBMCs or a T cell subset sorted from them (not recorded which). CDR3 protein: CASGDSFDTDTQYF. The CDR3 nucleotides read TGTGCCAGCGGGGACAGCTTCGACACAGATACGCAGTATTTT.